The clone carrying this T cell receptor beta chain was picked up a small number of times. What it binds is not known. The CDR3 extends over 11 amino acids. Trimming left V 6 bases short and J 7 bases short, with 12 bases between. The germline CDR1 and CDR2 sequences are DFQATT and SNEGSKA (reference sequence). This specimen belongs to a study of shared clonotypes between healthy human individuals. Sequencing used immunoSEQ multiplex PCR; TCRdb keeps in-frame clones, though not all of them. This table holds roughly 1,000,000 clones, around three quarters found once. The authors divided CD4+ cells into CD45RA+ naive and CD45RA-negative memory subsets. Study-level findings and limits: Across a handful of donors, naive CD4 shared about 5%, naive CD8 more than 3%, memory CD4 roughly 2.3%, memory CD8 0.4%. Naive subsets generally had larger estimated richness than memory subsets. Relative to clonotypes present in all four donors, those not shared had lower generation probabilities.

Sequencing input: memory CD4+ T cells from PBMCs. Subset given: CD45RA-negative fraction. This receptor was obtained from a man aged 18 to 30 in good health. Some clones in this sample may be carry-over from other donors' samples. The rearrangement links TRBV20-1 to TRBJ1-2; a possible D gene is TRBD1 (5 bases). CDR3 nucleotide sequence: TGCAGTGCCCGAGACAGATCTGGCTACACCTTC. This gives the protein CSARDRSGYTF.